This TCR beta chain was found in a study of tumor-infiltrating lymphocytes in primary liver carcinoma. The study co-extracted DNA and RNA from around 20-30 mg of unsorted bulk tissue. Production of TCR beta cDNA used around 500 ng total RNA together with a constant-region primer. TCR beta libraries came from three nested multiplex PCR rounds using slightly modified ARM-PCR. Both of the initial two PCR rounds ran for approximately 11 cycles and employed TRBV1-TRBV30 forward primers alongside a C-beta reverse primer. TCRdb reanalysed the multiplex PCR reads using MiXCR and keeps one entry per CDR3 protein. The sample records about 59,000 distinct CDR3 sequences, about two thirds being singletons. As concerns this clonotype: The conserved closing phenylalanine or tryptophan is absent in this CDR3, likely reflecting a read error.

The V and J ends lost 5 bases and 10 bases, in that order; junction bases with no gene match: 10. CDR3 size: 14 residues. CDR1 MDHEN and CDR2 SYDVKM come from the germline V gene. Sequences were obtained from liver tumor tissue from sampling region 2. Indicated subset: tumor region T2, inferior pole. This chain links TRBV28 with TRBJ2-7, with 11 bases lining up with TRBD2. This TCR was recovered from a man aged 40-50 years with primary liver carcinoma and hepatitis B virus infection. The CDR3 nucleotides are TGTGCCAGCAGTACACTAGCGGGAGACTACAAACAGTACTCC. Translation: CASSTLAGDYKQYS.